Following are 11 T cell receptor beta chains from one sample sequenced in a study of CD8+ T cells in alopecia areata. The treatment here: oral pan-JAK inhibitor, 5-10 mg twice daily. cDNA reverse transcribed from extracted RNA served as the sequencing template. Clones were read by immunoSEQ multiplex PCR, and TCRdb kept only the in-frame ones, dropping some. The table has under 350,000 clones, about 62% seen once. The material was CD4+ T cells sorted from blood, obtained at week 24, from a patient treated with tofacitinib. Receptors were obtained from a human donor with alopecia areata.

This chain uses TRBV9 with TRBJ2-1; D is possibly TRBD1 (5 bases). The CDR3 is 16 amino acids. Germline lookup yields CDR1 SGDLS and CDR2 YYNGEE. V was trimmed by 0 bases and J by 1 base, leaving 11 bases between them. CDR3 protein: CASSVGRANSYNEQFF. The CDR3 nucleotides read TGTGCCAGCAGCGTAGGCAGGGCCAATTCCTACAATGAGCAGTTCTTC.

The rearrangement joins TRBV30 to TRBJ1-4, with a tentative D call TRBD1 (5 bases). Per germline, CDR1 GTSNPN and CDR2 SVGIG (reference sequence). The length of the CDR3 is 13 residues. V was pared by 1 base and J by 5 bases, with 8 bases between. CDR3 bases: TGTGCCTGGAGTGAGGGGAGGAATGAAAAACTGTTTTTT. Its translation: CAWSEGRNEKLFF.

This chain links TRBV4-1 with TRBJ2-7; tentative D call: TRBD2 (6 bases). The V end lost 1 base, the J end lost 4 bases, and 20 bases lay between the germline ends. Looked up from germline, CDR1 is MGHRA and CDR2 is YSYEKL. The CDR3 is 17 amino acids. The CDR3 nucleotides are TGCGCCAGCAGCCAAGCGGTGTGGGGGGACGCCACATACGAGCAGTACTTC. Amino acids: CASSQAVWGDATYEQYF.

This clone appeared once. The chain employs TRBV5-1 and TRBJ1-4; a possible D gene is TRBD1 (5 bases). The CDR3 totals 14 residues. V shed 4 bases and J shed 10 bases, with 17 bases lying between them. Germline V CDR1 and CDR2: SGHRS, YFSETQ. CDR3 in DNA: TGCGCCAGCAGCCGGACATTCCAAGGAGGAAAACTGTTTTTT. Protein sequence: CASSRTFQGGKLFF.

The genes are TRBV6-6 and TRBJ2-7; D not resolved. Germline V CDR1 and CDR2: MNHNY, SVGAGI (reference sequence). This CDR3 has 15 residues. The ends were cut back, 2 bases at V and 8 bases at J, with 19 bases in the middle. The CDR3 region is CASSYGLAREYQQYF. The DNA for the CDR3 is TGTGCCAGCAGTTACGGGTTAGCCAGAGAATATCAGCAGTACTTC.

This clone showed up just a few times. The same CDR3 arises from other DNA sequences in this sample as well. The genes are TRBV10-3 and TRBJ2-5; D uncertain. This CDR3 contains 13 residues. Germline lookup yields CDR1 ENHRY and CDR2 SYGVKD. Trimming pared 2 bases from V and 2 bases from J, leaving 6 bases between. The CDR3 loop reads CAISEGGQETQYF. The CDR3, as DNA: TGTGCCATCAGTGAGGGCGGACAAGAGACCCAGTACTTC.

This rearrangement joins TRBV27 to TRBJ1-2; no firm D call. V gave up 5 bases and J gave up 4 bases, with 11 bases separating them. The CDR3 runs 13 residues. CDR1 is MNHEY, CDR2 SMNVEV, per germline (reference sequence). CDR3 in amino acids: CASSPNSGYGYTF. In DNA form, the CDR3 reads TGTGCCAGCAGTCCGAATAGTGGCTATGGCTACACCTTC.

Only a few counts were recorded for this clone. The chain has TRBV29-1 and TRBJ2-2; 10 bases agree with TRBD1. V shed 6 bases and J 3 bases; nucleotides not matched to a gene: 4. Germline values: CDR1 SQVTM, CDR2 ANQGSEA. The CDR3 loop spans 14 amino acids. Here the CDR3 DNA reads TGCAGCGTCAAGACAGGGGGCGACACCGGGGAGCTGTTTTTT. It codes for CSVKTGGDTGELFF.

V usage is TRBV28 and J usage is TRBJ1-2, with TRBD1 as a possible D gene (5 bases). The CDR3 is 14 amino acids. Germline lookup yields CDR1 MDHEN and CDR2 SYDVKM. V was trimmed by 4 bases and J by 4 bases, leaving 13 bases between them. The CDR3 sequence: CASSSGPTAYGYTF. Written as DNA, the CDR3 is TGTGCCAGCAGTTCGGGACCGACTGCCTATGGCTACACCTTC.

The J gene is TRBJ1-5, the V gene TRBV29-1, with 8 bases identical to TRBD1. V trimming: 4 bases; J trimming: 6 bases; junction bases outside the gene matches: 8. CDR1 SQVTM and CDR2 ANQGSEA come from the germline V gene. This CDR3 has 14 residues. The CDR3 DNA reads as TGCAGCGTTGCGCTGACAGGGGACGCTCAGCCCCAGCATTTT. The encoded protein is CSVALTGDAQPQHF.

The J gene is TRBJ1-1, the V gene TRBV5-6, with D possibly TRBD1 on 5 matching bases. The CDR3 is 14 amino acids. The germline gives CDR1 SGHDT, CDR2 YYEEEE. The V gene lost 2 bases and the J gene lost 1 base, with 9 bases spanning the gap. In nucleotides, the CDR3 is TGTGCCAGCAGCTTCTCGGGGACGAACACTGAAGCTTTCTTT. This gives the protein CASSFSGTNTEAFF.